These 17 T cell receptor beta chains were sequenced from one sample in a study of blood T cell repertoires in COVID-19. Using immunoSEQ multiplex PCR, the repertoire was profiled, and TCRdb retains in-frame clones only, with some absent. This sample has hundreds of thousands of clones; around 90% occur once, and the top ten carry around 4.4%. Material for sequencing was PBMCs or T cells enriched from blood (not recorded which). The receptors here all came from a woman under 30 with acute COVID-19.

The chain combines TRBV7-9 with TRBJ1-1; 11 nucleotides line up with TRBD1. Germline loops: CDR1 SEHNR, CDR2 FQNEAQ (reference sequence). J was trimmed by 5 bases and V by 5 bases; bases with no gene match: 7. This CDR3 region has 15 residues. The CDR3 region has the DNA TGTGCCAGCAGCGTAAGGGACAGGGGGTGGACTGAAGCTTTCTTT. Translated, it gives CASSVRDRGWTEAFF.

V and J are TRBV30 and TRBJ2-7, with D possibly TRBD1 on 5 matching bases. The V and J ends lost 0 bases and 6 bases respectively, with 12 bases between them. Looked up from germline, CDR1 is GTSNPN and CDR2 is SVGIG (reference sequence). This CDR3 is built from 13 residues. The CDR3 here is CAWSVRTPAEQYF. In DNA form, the CDR3 reads TGTGCCTGGAGTGTAAGGACACCGGCCGAGCAGTACTTC. The variable domain in full, completed from reference TRBV30 and TRBJ2-7, reads SQTIHQWPATLVQPVGSPLSLECTVEGTSNPNLYWYRQAAGRGLQLLFYSVGIGQISSEVPQNLSASRPQDRQFILSSKKLLLSDSGFYLCAWSVRTPAEQYFGPGTRLTVT.

This chain joins TRBV2 and TRBJ1-1; tentative D call: TRBD1 (5 bases). Per the germline V gene, CDR1 is SNHLY and CDR2 is FYNNEI. V gave up 4 bases and J gave up 4 bases, with 22 bases separating them. The CDR3 length is 17 residues. CDR3 sequence: CASSVYPSTRRGTEAFF. The CDR3 DNA is TGTGCCAGCAGTGTATACCCATCCACCAGGAGGGGCACTGAAGCTTTCTTT.

V is TRBV3-1 (or the pseudogene TRBV3-2) and J is TRBJ2-7; TRBD1 matches at 9 bases. V shed 3 bases and J 2 bases; nucleotides not matched to a gene: 5. Looked up from germline, CDR1 is LGHDT and CDR2 is YNNKEL (reference sequence). This CDR3 contains 15 residues. This CDR3 is CASSQGTGFPYEQYF. The CDR3 nucleotides read TGTGCCAGCAGCCAGGGGACAGGGTTCCCCTACGAGCAGTACTTC.

The table lists this clone with a few counts. CDR3 DNA sequence: TGTGCCAGCAGCCCTCAGGGGTATAATGAAAAACTGTTTTTT. As protein: CASSPQGYNEKLFF. This sequence joins TRBV7-9 and TRBJ1-4, with D tentatively TRBD1 (6 bases). Germline-derived CDR1 and CDR2 are SEHNR and FQNEAQ (reference sequence). Trimming pared 5 bases from V and 4 bases from J, leaving 11 bases between. The CDR3 covers 14 residues.

There are a few counts of this clone. The J gene is TRBJ2-1, the V gene TRBV5-1, with 9 bases fitting TRBD1. Germline V gives CDR1 SGHRS, CDR2 YFSETQ. Trimming took 4 bases from V and 9 from J; bases not matched to a gene: 8. This CDR3 has 14 residues. DNA of the CDR3: TGCGCCAGCAGCGAGGACAGGGGTTGGGGTGAGCAGTTCTTC. Its protein product is CASSEDRGWGEQFF.

The chain employs TRBV6-5 and TRBJ2-7; D might be TRBD2 (5 bases). CDR1 and CDR2 from the germline V gene are MNHEY and SVGAGI. The CDR3 sequence is 12 residues long. V dropped 8 bases and J dropped 2 bases, with 10 bases sitting between them. CDR3 nucleotide sequence: TGTGCCAGCGGGCGGGTCACCTACGAGCAGTACTTC. It yields the protein CASGRVTYEQYF.

This clone was picked up one time. V and J are TRBV3-1 (or the pseudogene TRBV3-2) and TRBJ2-2; 13 nucleotides line up with TRBD2. Trimming took 4 bases from V and 5 from J; bases not matched to a gene: 13. Germline values: CDR1 LGHDT, CDR2 YNNKEL (reference sequence). This CDR3 is built from 19 residues. The CDR3 is CASSPGLAGDGWGTGELFF. The CDR3 DNA follows: TGTGCCAGCAGCCCTGGACTAGCGGGAGATGGGTGGGGTACCGGGGAGCTGTTTTTT.

V usage is TRBV19 and J usage is TRBJ2-1, with unresolved D. There are 12 residues in the CDR3. Between the trimmed V and J ends, which lost 5 bases and 6 bases, there was a span of 8 bases. The germline CDR1 and CDR2 sequences are LNHDA and SQIVND (reference sequence). The CDR3 DNA follows: TGTGCCAGTAGTGGCCAGTCCAATGAGCAGTTCTTC. Residues: CASSGQSNEQFF.

The gene calls are TRBV3-1 (or the pseudogene TRBV3-2) and TRBJ2-7; maybe TRBD1 (6 bases). CDR3 size: 14 residues. V lost 4 bases to trimming and J lost 4 bases, with 14 bases between them. CDR1 is LGHDT and CDR2 is YNNKEL in the germline V gene (reference sequence). The CDR3 sequence is CASSPLGGTYEQYF. The CDR3 DNA follows: TGTGCCAGCAGCCCTCTAGGGGGAACTTACGAGCAGTACTTC.

V is TRBV28 and J is TRBJ1-1; D remains unclear. The germline V and J ends were trimmed by 5 bases and 1 base, with 8 bases remaining between them. Germline CDR1 MDHEN, CDR2 SYDVKM. The CDR3 length is 13 residues. CDR3 residues: CASSIHRNTEAFF. CDR3 in DNA: TGTGCCAGCAGTATCCACAGGAACACTGAAGCTTTCTTT.

The rearrangement links TRBV28 to TRBJ2-1; maybe TRBD2 (5 bases). This CDR3 has 19 residues. The V gene lost 3 bases and the J gene lost 1 base, with 22 bases spanning the gap. Germline-derived CDR1 and CDR2 are MDHEN and SYDVKM. In DNA form, the CDR3 reads TGTGCCAGCAGTTTTTCAGCGAATAGACGGGGAGTTTCCTACAATGAGCAGTTCTTC. Translated: CASSFSANRRGVSYNEQFF.

In its sample, this clone was seen once. The chain uses TRBV28 and TRBJ1-2, with D perhaps matching TRBD1 (6 bases). Germline loops: CDR1 MDHEN, CDR2 SYDVKM. With 5 bases removed from V and 4 bases from J, the gap between germline ends came to 11 bases. The CDR3 is 13 residues long. CDR3 nucleotide sequence: TGTGCCAGCAGTCGGACAGATTTCTATGGCTACACCTTC. Its protein is CASSRTDFYGYTF.

J is TRBJ2-6 and V is TRBV29-1; 7 bases line up with TRBD2. J lost 0 bases, V lost 5 bases, and 13 bases had no gene match. Germline V gene sequence: CDR1 SQVTM, CDR2 ANQGSEA. This CDR3 spans 18 amino acids. The CDR3 nucleotides read TGCAGCGTTCATGGAAGGGCTAGCGGAGGCTCTGGGGCCAACGTCCTGACTTTC. As protein: CSVHGRASGGSGANVLTF.

The chain uses TRBV2 and TRBJ1-3; TRBD1 is a possible D gene (6 bases). The CDR3 runs to 17 residues. With 0 bases removed from V and 4 bases from J, the gap between germline ends came to 16 bases. The germline CDR1 and CDR2 sequences are SNHLY and FYNNEI. CDR3: CASSEAQGVGAGNTIYF. The CDR3 DNA follows: TGTGCCAGCAGTGAAGCGCAAGGCGTGGGGGCGGGAAACACCATATATTTT. Filled out from reference TRBV2 and TRBJ1-3, the complete variable domain reads EPEVTQTPSHQVTQMGQEVILRCVPISNHLYFYWYRQILGQKVEFLVSFYNNEISEKSEIFDDQFSVERPDGSNFTLKIRSTKLEDSAMYFCASSEAQGVGAGNTIYFGEGSWLTVV.

A few counts support this clone. An end of the junction differs from the germline gene, which may be a read error. V usage is TRBV5-1 and J usage is TRBJ1-4; D possibly corresponds to TRBD1 (6 bases). CDR1 is SGHRS, CDR2 YFSETQ, per germline. The CDR3 contains 16 residues. The CDR3 loop reads CASSLSGQTTNEKLFF. The CDR3 DNA reads as TGCGCCAGCAGCTTGTCAGGACAGACAACGAATGAAAAACTGTTTTTT.

This chain joins TRBV21-1 and TRBJ2-3; the table's D call of TRBD2 was not tested on the DNA. TRBV21-1 is deemed a pseudogene. The CDR3 spans 15 residues. The CDR3 spells CASSTGGGSTDTQYF. The CDR3 coding sequence is TGTGCCAGCAGCACGGGGGGAGGGAGCACAGATACGCAGTATTTT.